These T cell receptor beta chains were read from a single sample in a study of shared clonotypes between healthy human individuals. TCRdb's copy holds only in-frame clones and misses some; the assay was immunoSEQ multiplex PCR. The sample gives approximately 2,200,000 clones, about 92% of which show up once; roughly 1.8% is in the top ten. What was sequenced was naive CD8+ T cells from PBMCs. Receptors originate from a man aged 18 to 30 in good health. Some clones in this sample may be carry-over from other donors' samples. Each CDR3 is given without its conserved first and last residue. A D gene is named only where the DNA matches it firmly.

TRBV4-3	.	ASSQSRNVGGTDTQY
TRBV9	.	ASSVGAPNYEQY
TRBV27	TRBD1	ASSTVTGGLFQPQH
TRBV27	TRBD2	ASSLRSSGSRQF
TRBV19	.	ASGGTEAF
TRBV15	.	ATSRGVLGNQPQH
TRBV9	TRBD2	ASSVASGTADTQY
TRBV5-1	.	ASSPGGGELF
TRBV7-9	TRBD1	ASREGAANTGELF
TRBV7-6	TRBD2	ASSSRTSGPYNEQF
TRBV7-9	.	ASSAVTSGELNEQF
TRBV12-5	.	ASGYTRQPQNTEAF
TRBV19	.	ASSRQTGLSTDTQY
TRBV5-1	TRBD2	ASSGKREKTGELF
TRBV23-1	.	ASSVRGRGAKNIQY
TRBV28	.	ASREDRSNEKLF
TRBV7-8	TRBD2	ASSSSGLAGFSYEQY
TRBV27	TRBD1	ASSLYSRGPQY
TRBV7-3	.	ASSPDWGSRETQY
TRBV9	TRBD1	ASSVGGQSEAF
TRBV28	TRBD2	ASSFPAGGIYEQY
TRBV29-1	.	SVEGKRREQGNTEAF
TRBV6-6	TRBD1	ASSPRTGGMDTQY
TRBV28	TRBD2	ASSFLRELNEQY
TRBV10-3	.	AISDPGPNTEAF
TRBV7-9	.	ASSLGSWETSYEQY
TRBV28	TRBD1	ASSFKRRALRGQETQY
TRBV29-1	TRBD2	SGISGGETQY
TRBV2	.	ASSERPFPEQY
TRBV7-8	TRBD2	ASSRRTSGSEYEQF
TRBV9	TRBD2	ASSIRTSGMSDTQY
TRBV18	.	ASSSTVEAF
TRBV4-1	TRBD2	ASSQDISGRFQETQY
TRBV5-8	TRBD1	ASSWGRGRLDTQY
TRBV4-3	.	ASSQGLYNEQF
TRBV27	.	ASSLLGPVKGAGQY
TRBV7-2	TRBD1	ASSPGTATEAF
TRBV28	TRBD1	ASSPLGTVYNQPQH
TRBV19	.	ASSNNPYNEQF
TRBV28	TRBD2	ASSFSLAGVEQY